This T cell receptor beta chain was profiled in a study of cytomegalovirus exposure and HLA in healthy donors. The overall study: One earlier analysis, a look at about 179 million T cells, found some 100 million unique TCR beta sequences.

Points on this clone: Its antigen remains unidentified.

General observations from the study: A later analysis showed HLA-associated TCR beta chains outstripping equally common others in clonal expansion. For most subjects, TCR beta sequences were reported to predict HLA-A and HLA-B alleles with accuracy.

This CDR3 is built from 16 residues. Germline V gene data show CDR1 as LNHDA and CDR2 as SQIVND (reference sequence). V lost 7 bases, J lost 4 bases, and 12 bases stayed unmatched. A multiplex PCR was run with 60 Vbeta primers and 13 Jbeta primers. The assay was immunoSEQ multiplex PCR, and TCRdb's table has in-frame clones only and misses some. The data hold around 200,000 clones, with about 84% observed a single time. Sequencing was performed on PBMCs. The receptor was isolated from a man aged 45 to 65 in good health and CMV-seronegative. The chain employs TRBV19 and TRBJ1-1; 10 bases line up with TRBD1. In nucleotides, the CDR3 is TGTGCCAGTATCGCCTTCCCGGGACAGGGGATCACTGAAGCTTTCTTT. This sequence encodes CASIAFPGQGITEAFF.